This record concerns one TCR beta chain sequence. Its antigen is not known. Sequencing used immunoSEQ multiplex PCR; TCRdb keeps in-frame clones, though not all of them. Of 80,000 to 100,000 clones listed, around 85% were seen once; the top ten hold 3.5% to 5%. The CDR3 spans 14 residues. Germline values: CDR1 KGHSH, CDR2 LQKENI. V shed 2 bases, J shed 6 bases, and the junction held 4 bases outside the gene matches. The validation cohort, a group of 120 subjects, included the donors and was separate from the approximately 650-subject first cohort. The entry originates in a study of cytomegalovirus exposure and HLA in healthy donors. As for the study in general: The platform used for the 120 validation repertoires matched that of the roughly 630 first-cohort repertoires, a later analysis reported. Whole-study findings and limits: Under in vitro conditions, three CMV-associated chains were confirmed as specific for CMV antigens. Cytomegalovirus association was listed for 164 TCR beta chains.

What was sequenced was PBMCs. This chain links TRBV18 with TRBJ2-7, with TRBD1 matching over 10 bases. This TCR was sampled from a woman younger than 45 in good health and CMV-seronegative. The CDR3 DNA follows: TGTGCCAGCTCACCAAGACAGGGGGCTTTCGAGCAGTACTTC. Its protein product is CASSPRQGAFEQYF. Variable domain in full (rest from reference TRBV18 and TRBJ2-7): NAGVMQNPRHLVRRRGQEARLRCSPMKGHSHVYWYRQLPEEGLKFMVYLQKENIIDESGMPKERFSAEFPKEGPSILRIQQVVRGDSAAYFCASSPRQGAFEQYFGPGTRLTVT.